Following are 13 T cell receptor beta chains from one sample sequenced in a study of T cell changes during pregnancy in multiple sclerosis. Only in-frame clones appear in the TCRdb table, and some are missing; sequencing was by immunoSEQ multiplex PCR. The top ten clones hold 26% of a sample with 39,000 or so clones, about 90% of them seen once. Sequenced material: CD8+ T cells from peripheral blood mononuclear cells, taken before pregnancy. The receptors were sampled from a female donor with multiple sclerosis, enrolled in a pregnancy study.

The rearrangement links TRBV6-1 to TRBJ2-7; D is possibly TRBD2 (6 bases). Germline CDR1 reads MNHNS; CDR2 reads SASEGT. CDR3 length: 13 residues. V was pared by 2 bases and J by 4 bases, with 9 bases between. Here the CDR3 reads CASSEREVYEQYF. The DNA of the CDR3 is TGTGCCAGCAGTGAAAGGGAGGTATACGAGCAGTACTTC.

The gene calls are TRBV7-6 and TRBJ1-3, with TRBD1 identical over 7 bases. Germline CDR1 and CDR2: SGHVS and FNYEAQ. J gave up 0 bases and V 1 base, and 0 bases lay outside the gene matches. There are 15 residues in the CDR3. Here the CDR3 reads CASSLGQGSGNTIYF. CDR3 bases: TGTGCCAGCAGCTTAGGACAGGGCTCTGGAAACACCATATATTTT.

The CDR3 region is CASSSHRVYEQYF. CDR3 nucleotide sequence: TGTGCCAGTAGTTCCCACCGGGTGTACGAGCAGTACTTC. V is TRBV19 and J is TRBJ2-7; no firm D call. Between the trimmed V and J ends, which lost 5 bases and 4 bases, there was a span of 12 bases. The CDR3 extends over 13 amino acids. The germline V gene has CDR1 LNHDA and CDR2 SQIVND (reference sequence).

The genes are TRBV27 and TRBJ1-1; 11 nucleotides line up with TRBD1. The V segment lost 4 bases and the J segment 7 bases; nucleotides outside the gene matches: 5. Germline CDR1 is MNHEY and CDR2 is SMNVEV (reference sequence). This CDR3 contains 14 residues. In DNA, the CDR3 is TGTGCCAGCAGTTACCGGACAGGGGGCGTTGAAGCTTTCTTT. Its translation is CASSYRTGGVEAFF.

V gene TRBV14 combines with J gene TRBJ1-2, with 11 nucleotides matching TRBD1. CDR1 and CDR2 (germline): SGHDN, FVKESK. The CDR3 consists of 16 residues. The J segment lost 3 bases and the V segment lost 3 bases, leaving 6 bases of the junction unmatched. The CDR3 here is CASSQVPGQGDYGYTF. The CDR3 nucleotides are TGTGCCAGCAGCCAGGTCCCGGGACAGGGGGACTATGGCTACACCTTC.

The chain joins TRBV7-9 to TRBJ2-1; 7 nucleotides align to TRBD2. The germline V gene has CDR1 SEHNR and CDR2 FQNEAQ (reference sequence). V shed 7 bases and J 7 bases; nucleotides not matched to a gene: 7. The CDR3 covers 13 residues. The CDR3 protein is CASTSPGGNEQFF. The DNA for the CDR3 is TGTGCCAGCACCAGTCCGGGAGGAAATGAGCAGTTCTTC.

Turning to this clone: Other DNA sequences within the sample encode an identical CDR3. V gene TRBV7-9 combines with J gene TRBJ1-1; the D gene is possibly TRBD1 (5 bases). Trimming cost V 1 base and J 1 base, with 7 bases left between them. The CDR3 is 14 residues long. Germline CDR1 reads SEHNR; CDR2 reads FQNEAQ (reference sequence). In DNA, the CDR3 is TGTGCCAGCAGCTTAGGGCAGGGGAACACTGAAGCTTTCTTT. Its protein product is CASSLGQGNTEAFF.

The gene calls are TRBV4-1 and TRBJ2-2, with 7 bases identical to TRBD1. This CDR3 has 14 amino acids. The ends lost 4 bases at V and 3 bases at J; junction bases unmatched: 2. Per the germline V gene, CDR1 is MGHRA and CDR2 is YSYEKL. CDR3 nucleotides: TGCGCCAGCAGCCGACAGGGAGACACCGGGGAGCTGTTTTTT. Translating it yields CASSRQGDTGELFF.

The chain employs TRBV7-6 and TRBJ1-1, with a weak D call TRBD1 (5 bases). This CDR3 is 15 amino acids long. The V and J ends lost 6 bases and 0 bases respectively, with 14 bases between them. CDR1 is SGHVS, CDR2 FNYEAQ, per germline. The CDR3 here is CASRAWDFMNTEAFF. CDR3 nucleotides: TGTGCCAGCAGGGCGTGGGACTTCATGAACACTGAAGCTTTCTTT.

J is TRBJ2-7 and V is TRBV9, with 9 bases fitting TRBD1. The CDR3 is 15 amino acids. V lost 4 bases, J lost 3 bases, and 8 bases stayed unmatched. CDR1 is SGDLS, CDR2 YYNGEE, per germline. CDR3 region: CASSTGTGRGYEQYF. CDR3 DNA: TGTGCCAGCAGCACCGGGACAGGGAGGGGCTACGAGCAGTACTTC.

The chain couples TRBV4-1 to TRBJ2-7; 7 positions agree with TRBD1. CDR1 is MGHRA and CDR2 is YSYEKL in the germline V gene. The CDR3 covers 15 residues. Trimming cost V 5 bases and J 0 bases; bases outside gene matches: 7. CDR3 sequence (DNA): TGCGCCAGCAGCTTCCGACAGGGCAGCTCCTACGAGCAGTACTTC. Protein sequence: CASSFRQGSSYEQYF.

V usage is TRBV19 and J usage is TRBJ2-1; weak D call: TRBD2 (5 bases). CDR1 is LNHDA and CDR2 is SQIVND in the germline V gene (reference sequence). Trimming left V 7 bases short and J 5 bases short, with 18 bases between. The CDR3 runs to 15 residues. The chain's CDR3 is CASTVVGDKNNEQFF. CDR3 nucleotide sequence: TGTGCCAGTACGGTGGTGGGAGACAAAAACAATGAGCAGTTCTTC.

This chain uses TRBV2 with TRBJ2-7, with D perhaps matching TRBD2 (6 bases). V lost 9 bases and J lost 3, with 12 bases in between. Germline V gene data show CDR1 as SNHLY and CDR2 as FYNNEI. The CDR3 has 12 residues. The CDR3 protein is CASRGSFYEQYF. CDR3 DNA: TGTGCCAGTCGGGGGTCCTTCTACGAGCAGTACTTC.